The 4 T cell receptor beta chains below all came from one sample that was sequenced in a study of blood T cell repertoires in COVID-19. TCRdb's copy holds only in-frame clones and misses some; the assay was immunoSEQ multiplex PCR. The sample has around 160,000 clones; roughly four fifths are singletons. Sequencing was done on a sample of peripheral blood. The receptors come from a human donor with acute or convalescent COVID-19. The donor label of this sample is uncertain.

The chain has TRBV30 and TRBJ1-2; 8 bases are shared with TRBD1. CDR1 GTSNPN and CDR2 SVGIG come from the germline V gene (reference sequence). V trimming: 2 bases; J trimming: 3 bases; junction bases outside the gene matches: 2. CDR3 length: 13 residues. In DNA form, the CDR3 reads TGTGCCTGGAGTACAGGGGGGTACTATGGCTACACCTTC. Translating gives CAWSTGGYYGYTF.

The gene calls are TRBV7-9 and TRBJ2-5; a possible D gene is TRBD2 (7 bases). Per germline, CDR1 SEHNR and CDR2 FQNEAQ (reference sequence). V lost 1 base to trimming and J lost 5 bases, with 17 bases between them. The CDR3 has 16 residues. CDR3 in amino acids: CASSLDSAGRGETQYF. The CDR3 bases are TGTGCCAGCAGCTTAGACTCTGCGGGGAGGGGGGAGACCCAGTACTTC.

The J gene is TRBJ1-4, the V gene TRBV9; 8 nucleotides match TRBD1. The CDR3 is 16 residues long. J was trimmed by 5 bases and V by 2 bases; bases with no gene match: 8. Germline V CDR1 and CDR2: SGDLS, YYNGEE. The CDR3 DNA reads as TGTGCCAGCAGCGTTCCTGACAGGGGATTCAATGAAAAACTGTTTTTT. Translated: CASSVPDRGFNEKLFF.

The V gene is TRBV10-3, the J gene TRBJ2-6, with D possibly matching TRBD1 (6 bases). CDR1 and CDR2 from the germline V gene are ENHRY and SYGVKD. The ends were cut back, 5 bases at V and 0 bases at J, with 20 bases in the middle. The CDR3 contains 19 residues. CDR3 sequence (DNA): TGTGCCATCAGTTGGGCGGCGCGCAGGGGCAGCTCTGGGGCCAACGTCCTGACTTTC. This translates into CAISWAARRGSSGANVLTF.